This section outlines one T cell receptor (beta chain) sequence together with its context. These data are taken from a study of blood T cell repertoires in COVID-19. Study in general: Acute and convalescent COVID-19 specimens originated in the United States, Italy and Spain. Sample material is recorded as cDNA or gDNA derived from T cells, B-cell-depleted T cells, or PBMCs.

Authors' methods: Nucleated cell number was recorded as an estimate derived from reference gene primer amplification. Sequencing used immunoSEQ multiplex PCR; TCRdb keeps in-frame clones, though not all of them. The V and J calls and the clone size are those of that table, but D and trimming were determined from the DNA. The sample holds 90,000 or so clones, 75% to 90% seen once. The V end lost 2 bases, the J end lost 2 bases, and 6 bases lay between the germline ends. Germline CDR1 and CDR2: LGHDT and YNNKEL (reference sequence). The CDR3 has 13 amino acids. This rearrangement joins TRBV3-1 (or the pseudogene TRBV3-2) to TRBJ1-1, with a weak D call TRBD1 (5 bases). Material for sequencing was peripheral blood. The sequence was collected from a human donor in a cohort sampled during active COVID-19. The CDR3 DNA reads as TGTGCCAGCAGCCAACAGGGTAACACTGAAGCTTTCTTT. It yields the protein CASSQQGNTEAFF.